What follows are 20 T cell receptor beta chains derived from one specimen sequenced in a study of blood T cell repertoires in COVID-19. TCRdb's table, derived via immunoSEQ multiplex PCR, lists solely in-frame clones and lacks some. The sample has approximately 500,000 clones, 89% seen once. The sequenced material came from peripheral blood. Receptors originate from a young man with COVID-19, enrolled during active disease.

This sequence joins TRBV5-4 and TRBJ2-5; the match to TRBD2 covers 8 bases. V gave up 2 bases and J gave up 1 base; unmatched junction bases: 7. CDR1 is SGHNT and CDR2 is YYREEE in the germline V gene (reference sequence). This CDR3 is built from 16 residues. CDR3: CASSLAGAGIQETQYF. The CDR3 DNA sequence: TGTGCCAGCAGCTTAGCGGGGGCGGGGATCCAAGAGACCCAGTACTTC.

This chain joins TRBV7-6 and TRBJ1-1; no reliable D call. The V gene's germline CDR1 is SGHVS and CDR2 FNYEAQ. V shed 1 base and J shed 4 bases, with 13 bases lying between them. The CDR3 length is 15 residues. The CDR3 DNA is TGTGCCAGCAGCTTAGGGATCGGCGGTACCACTGAAGCTTTCTTT. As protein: CASSLGIGGTTEAFF.

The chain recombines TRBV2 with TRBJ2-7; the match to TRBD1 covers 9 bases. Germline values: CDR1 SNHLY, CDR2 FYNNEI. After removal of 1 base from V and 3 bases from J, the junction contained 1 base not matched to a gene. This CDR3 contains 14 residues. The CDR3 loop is CASSEGTGDYEQYF. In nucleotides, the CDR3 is TGTGCCAGCAGTGAAGGGACAGGGGACTACGAGCAGTACTTC.

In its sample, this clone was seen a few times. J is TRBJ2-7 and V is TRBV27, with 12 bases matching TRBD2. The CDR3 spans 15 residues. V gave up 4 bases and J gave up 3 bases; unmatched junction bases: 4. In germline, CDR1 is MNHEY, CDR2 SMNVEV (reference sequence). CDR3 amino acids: CASSSLAGGLYEQYF. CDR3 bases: TGTGCCAGCAGTTCCCTAGCGGGGGGGCTCTACGAGCAGTACTTC.

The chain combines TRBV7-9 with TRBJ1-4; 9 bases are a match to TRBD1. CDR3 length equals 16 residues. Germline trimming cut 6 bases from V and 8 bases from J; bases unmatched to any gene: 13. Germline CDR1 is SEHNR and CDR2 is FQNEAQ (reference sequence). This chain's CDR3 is CASSPPVRDRDEKLFF. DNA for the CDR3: TGTGCCAGCAGTCCACCAGTCCGGGACAGGGACGAAAAACTGTTTTTT.

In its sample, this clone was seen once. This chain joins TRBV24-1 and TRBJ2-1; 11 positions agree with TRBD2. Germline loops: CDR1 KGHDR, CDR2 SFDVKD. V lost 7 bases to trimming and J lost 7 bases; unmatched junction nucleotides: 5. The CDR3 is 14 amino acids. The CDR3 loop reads CATSTSGRRNEQFF. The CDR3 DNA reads TGTGCCACCAGCACTAGCGGGAGACGAAATGAGCAGTTCTTC.

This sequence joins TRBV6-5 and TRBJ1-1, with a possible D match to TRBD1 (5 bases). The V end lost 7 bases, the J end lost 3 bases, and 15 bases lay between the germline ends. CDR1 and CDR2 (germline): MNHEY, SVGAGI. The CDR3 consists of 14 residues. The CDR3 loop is CASNTRARDTEAFF. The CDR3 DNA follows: TGTGCCAGCAATACCAGGGCGCGAGACACTGAAGCTTTCTTT.

CDR3 region: CATSREKGHYEQYF. The CDR3 coding sequence is TGTGCCACCAGCAGAGAGAAGGGACACTACGAGCAGTACTTC. The V gene is TRBV15, the J gene TRBJ2-7; a possible D gene is TRBD1 (6 bases). Trimming cost V 0 bases and J 3 bases, with 9 bases left between them. The CDR3 is 14 residues long. CDR1 LNHNV and CDR2 YYDKDF come from the germline V gene (reference sequence).

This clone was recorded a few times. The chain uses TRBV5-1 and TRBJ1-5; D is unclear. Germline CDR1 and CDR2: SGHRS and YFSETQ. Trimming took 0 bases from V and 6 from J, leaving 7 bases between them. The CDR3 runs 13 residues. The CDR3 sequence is CASSLASGQPQHF. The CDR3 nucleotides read TGCGCCAGCAGCTTGGCCTCGGGTCAGCCCCAGCATTTT.

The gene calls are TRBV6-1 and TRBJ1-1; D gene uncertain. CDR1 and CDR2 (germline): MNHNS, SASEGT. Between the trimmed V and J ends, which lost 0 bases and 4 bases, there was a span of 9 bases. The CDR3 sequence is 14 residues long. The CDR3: CASSEARGFTEAFF. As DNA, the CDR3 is TGTGCCAGCAGTGAAGCGCGAGGGTTCACTGAAGCTTTCTTT.

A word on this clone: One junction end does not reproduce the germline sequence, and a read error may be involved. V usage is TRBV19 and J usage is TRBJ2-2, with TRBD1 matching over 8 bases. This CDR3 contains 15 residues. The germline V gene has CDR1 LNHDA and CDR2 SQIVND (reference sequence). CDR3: CASRIGTGSSGELFF. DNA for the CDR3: TGTGCCAGTAGGATAGGGACAGGTTCTAGCGGGGAGCTGTTTTTT.

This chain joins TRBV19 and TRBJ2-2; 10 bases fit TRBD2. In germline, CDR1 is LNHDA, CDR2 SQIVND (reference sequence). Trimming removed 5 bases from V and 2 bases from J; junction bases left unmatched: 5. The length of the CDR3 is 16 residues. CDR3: CASSAGTSVNTGELFF. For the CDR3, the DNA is TGTGCCAGTAGTGCCGGGACTAGCGTAAACACCGGGGAGCTGTTTTTT.

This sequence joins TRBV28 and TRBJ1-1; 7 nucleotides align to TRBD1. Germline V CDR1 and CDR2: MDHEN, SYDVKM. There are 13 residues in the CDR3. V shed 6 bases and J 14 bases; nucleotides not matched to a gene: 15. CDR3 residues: CASSSRGDLKEFF. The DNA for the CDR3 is TGTGCCAGCAGCAGCAGGGGGGACCTCAAGGAGTTCTTT.

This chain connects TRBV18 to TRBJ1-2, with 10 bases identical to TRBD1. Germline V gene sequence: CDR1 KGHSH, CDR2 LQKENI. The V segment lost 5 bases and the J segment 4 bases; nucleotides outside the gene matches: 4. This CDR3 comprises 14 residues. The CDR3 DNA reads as TGTGCCAGCTCAGTTGGGACAGGGGTCTATGGCTACACCTTC. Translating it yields CASSVGTGVYGYTF.

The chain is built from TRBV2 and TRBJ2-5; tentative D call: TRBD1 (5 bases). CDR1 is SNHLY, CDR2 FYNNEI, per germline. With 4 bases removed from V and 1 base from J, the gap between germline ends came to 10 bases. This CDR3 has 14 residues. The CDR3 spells CASSGTTPQETQYF. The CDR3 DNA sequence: TGTGCCAGCAGTGGGACAACTCCCCAAGAGACCCAGTACTTC.

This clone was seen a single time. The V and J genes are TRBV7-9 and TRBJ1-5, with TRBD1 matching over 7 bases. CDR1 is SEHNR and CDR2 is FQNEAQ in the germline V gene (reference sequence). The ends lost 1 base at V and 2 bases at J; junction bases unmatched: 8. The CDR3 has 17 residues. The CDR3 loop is CASSLEWNGQGNQPQHF. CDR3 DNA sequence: TGTGCCAGCAGCTTAGAGTGGAACGGACAGGGCAATCAGCCCCAGCATTTT.

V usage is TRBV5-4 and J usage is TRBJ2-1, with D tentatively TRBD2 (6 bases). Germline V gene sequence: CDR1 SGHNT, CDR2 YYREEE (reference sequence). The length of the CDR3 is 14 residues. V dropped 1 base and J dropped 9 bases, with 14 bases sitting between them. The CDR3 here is CASSLLMAGGEQFF. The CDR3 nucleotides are TGTGCCAGCAGCTTGTTGATGGCCGGGGGTGAGCAGTTCTTC.

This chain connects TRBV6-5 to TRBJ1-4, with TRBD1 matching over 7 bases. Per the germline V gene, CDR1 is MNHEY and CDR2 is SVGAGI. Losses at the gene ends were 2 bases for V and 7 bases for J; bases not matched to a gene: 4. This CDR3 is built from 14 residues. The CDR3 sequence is CASSYARTGEKLFF. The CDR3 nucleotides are TGTGCCAGCAGTTACGCGAGGACAGGTGAAAAACTGTTTTTT.

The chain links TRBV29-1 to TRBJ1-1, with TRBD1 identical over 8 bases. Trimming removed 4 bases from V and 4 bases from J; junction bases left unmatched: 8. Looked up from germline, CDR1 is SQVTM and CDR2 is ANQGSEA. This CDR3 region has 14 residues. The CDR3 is CSVARLDRVTEAFF. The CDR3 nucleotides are TGCAGCGTTGCCCGTCTGGACAGGGTCACTGAAGCTTTCTTT. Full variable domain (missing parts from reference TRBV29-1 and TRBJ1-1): SAVISQKPSRDICQRGTSLTIQCQVDSQVTMMFWYRQQPGQSLTLIATANQGSEATYESGFVIDKFPISRPNLTFSTLTVSNMSPEDSSIYLCSVARLDRVTEAFFGQGTRLTVV.

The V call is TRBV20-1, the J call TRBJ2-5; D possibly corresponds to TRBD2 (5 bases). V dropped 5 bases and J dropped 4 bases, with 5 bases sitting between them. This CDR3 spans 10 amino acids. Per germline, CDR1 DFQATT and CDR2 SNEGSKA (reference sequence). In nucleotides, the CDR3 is TGCAGTGCTCGGGGAGAGACCCAGTACTTC. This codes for CSARGETQYF.